This record concerns one T cell receptor (beta chain) sequence. What it recognizes is unknown. The PCR contained 60 Vbeta and 13 Jbeta primers. Profiling relied on immunoSEQ multiplex PCR, and the TCRdb table lists in-frame clones only, not all of them. The repertoire holds 180,000 or so clones, around 80% seen once, with 1.5% to 2% in the top ten. Trimming stripped 3 bases from V and 8 bases from J, with 7 bases between. This CDR3 comprises 11 residues. Germline V gene sequence: CDR1 SEHNR, CDR2 FQNEAQ (reference sequence). The source of the sample is a study of cytomegalovirus exposure and HLA in healthy donors. Study-level findings and limits: After further analysis at a later stage, 15,000 to 20,000 TCR beta sequences were associated with HLA alleles at 0.05 false discovery rate. There were some public TCRs occurring in many donors, but most TCR sequences were rare.

The chain is built from TRBV7-9 and TRBJ1-2; D gene unclear. Sample: PBMCs. The sequence was obtained from a woman between 25 and 40 years old in good health and CMV-seronegative. CDR3 in DNA: TGTGCCAGCAGCTTCGGGTCCGGCTACACCTTC. Translated, it gives CASSFGSGYTF.